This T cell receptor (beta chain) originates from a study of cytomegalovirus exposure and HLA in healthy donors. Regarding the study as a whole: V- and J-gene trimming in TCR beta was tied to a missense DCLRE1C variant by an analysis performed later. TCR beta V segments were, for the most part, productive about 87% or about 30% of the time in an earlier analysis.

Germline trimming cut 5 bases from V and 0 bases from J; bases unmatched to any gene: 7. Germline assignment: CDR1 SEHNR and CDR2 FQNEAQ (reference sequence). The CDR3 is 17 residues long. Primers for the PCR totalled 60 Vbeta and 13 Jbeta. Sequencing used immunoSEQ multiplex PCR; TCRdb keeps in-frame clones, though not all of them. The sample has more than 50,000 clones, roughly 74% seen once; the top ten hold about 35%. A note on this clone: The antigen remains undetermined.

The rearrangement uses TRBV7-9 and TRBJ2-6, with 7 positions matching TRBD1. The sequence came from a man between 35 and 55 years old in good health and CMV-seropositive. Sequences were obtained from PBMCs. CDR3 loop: CASSQTGEPSGANVLTF. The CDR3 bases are TGTGCCAGCAGCCAAACAGGGGAACCCTCTGGGGCCAACGTCCTGACTTTC.